This record concerns one T cell receptor beta chain sequence. The antigen remains undetermined. The germline V gene encodes CDR1 SGHNT and CDR2 YYREEE (reference sequence). Trimming stripped 3 bases from V and 1 base from J, with 10 bases between. The CDR3 covers 15 residues. Here immunoSEQ multiplex PCR was the method, and the copy in TCRdb shows in-frame clones only, minus some. The sample shows about 6,700 clones, approximately 80% of them seen only once. The data were obtained in a study of neoadjuvant anti-PD-1 for oral cavity cancer. Study-wide points: Pretreatment Treg/Th17 ratio correlated inversely with post-treatment tumor clonality. With a few patients per group, TCR findings need larger cohorts.

This TCR came from a person aged 35-79 years with oral cavity squamous cell carcinoma. The sequencing here drew on PBMCs, taken before nivolumab (anti-PD-1) treatment. The rearrangement joins TRBV5-4 to TRBJ2-2, with D possibly matching TRBD1 (6 bases). In DNA, the CDR3 is TGTGCCAGCAGCTCCGGACAGATGAACACCGGGGAGCTGTTTTTT. Translated: CASSSGQMNTGELFF.